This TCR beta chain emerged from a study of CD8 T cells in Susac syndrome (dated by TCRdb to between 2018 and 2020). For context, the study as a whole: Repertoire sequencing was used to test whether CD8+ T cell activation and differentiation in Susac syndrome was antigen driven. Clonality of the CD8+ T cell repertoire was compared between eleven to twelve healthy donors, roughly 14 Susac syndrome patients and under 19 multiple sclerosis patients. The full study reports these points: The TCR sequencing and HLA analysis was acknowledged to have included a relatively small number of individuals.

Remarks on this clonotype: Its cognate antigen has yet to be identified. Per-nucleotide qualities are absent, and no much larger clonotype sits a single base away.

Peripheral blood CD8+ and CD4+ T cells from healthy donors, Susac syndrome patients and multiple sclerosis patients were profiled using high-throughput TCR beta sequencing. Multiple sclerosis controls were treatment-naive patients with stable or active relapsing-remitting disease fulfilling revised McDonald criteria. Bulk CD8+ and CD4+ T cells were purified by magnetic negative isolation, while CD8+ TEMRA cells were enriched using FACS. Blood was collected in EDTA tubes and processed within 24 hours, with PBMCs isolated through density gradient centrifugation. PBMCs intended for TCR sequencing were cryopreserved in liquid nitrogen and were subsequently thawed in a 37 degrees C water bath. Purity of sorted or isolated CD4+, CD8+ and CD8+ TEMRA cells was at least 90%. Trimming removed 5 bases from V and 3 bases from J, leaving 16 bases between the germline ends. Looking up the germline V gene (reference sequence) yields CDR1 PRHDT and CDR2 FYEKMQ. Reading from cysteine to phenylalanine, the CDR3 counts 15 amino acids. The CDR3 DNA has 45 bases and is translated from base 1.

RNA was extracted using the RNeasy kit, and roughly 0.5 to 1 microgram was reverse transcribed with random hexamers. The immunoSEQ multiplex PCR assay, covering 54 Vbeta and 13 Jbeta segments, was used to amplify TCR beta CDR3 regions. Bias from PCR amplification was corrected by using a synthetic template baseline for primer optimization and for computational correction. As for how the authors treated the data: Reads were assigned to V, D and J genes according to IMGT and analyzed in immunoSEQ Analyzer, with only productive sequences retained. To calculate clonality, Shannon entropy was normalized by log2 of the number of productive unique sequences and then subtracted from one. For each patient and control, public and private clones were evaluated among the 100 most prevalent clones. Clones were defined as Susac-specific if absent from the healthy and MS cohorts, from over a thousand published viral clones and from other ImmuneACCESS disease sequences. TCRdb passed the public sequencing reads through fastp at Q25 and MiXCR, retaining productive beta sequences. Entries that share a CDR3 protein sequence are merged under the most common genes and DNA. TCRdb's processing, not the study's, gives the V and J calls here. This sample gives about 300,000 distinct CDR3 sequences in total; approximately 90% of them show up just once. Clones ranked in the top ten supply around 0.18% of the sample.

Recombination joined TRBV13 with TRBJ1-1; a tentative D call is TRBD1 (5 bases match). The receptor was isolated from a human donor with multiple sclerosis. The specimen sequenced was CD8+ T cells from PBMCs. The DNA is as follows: TGTGCCAGCAGCGAGACCGGGGGACGGGACACTGAAGCTTTCTTT. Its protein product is CASSETGGRDTEAFF.